Listed here are 3 T cell receptor beta chains from one sample, sequenced in a study of blood T cell repertoires in COVID-19. Assay used: immunoSEQ multiplex PCR; TCRdb lists only in-frame clones, some missing. The sample lists about 240,000 clones, roughly 81% occurring once. The sample consisted of peripheral blood. Receptor source: a woman at least 80 years old with COVID-19, enrolled during active disease.

The CDR3 loop reads CASSLMGALARAPRNEQFF. The CDR3 DNA sequence: TGTGCCAGCAGCTTAATGGGGGCATTAGCGCGAGCCCCTCGGAATGAGCAGTTCTTC. The V call is TRBV7-6, the J call TRBJ2-1; weak D call: TRBD1 (6 bases). The CDR3 extends over 19 amino acids. Germline V gene data show CDR1 as SGHVS and CDR2 as FNYEAQ. V was cut by 2 bases and J by 7 bases, with 27 bases left in between.

V usage is TRBV11-2 and J usage is TRBJ2-1, with D possibly TRBD1 on 5 matching bases. CDR3 size: 14 residues. V gave up 1 base and J gave up 7 bases, with 11 bases separating them. CDR1 and CDR2 from the germline V gene are SGHAT and FQNNGV. CDR3 amino acids: CASSLGGRPNEQFF. CDR3 DNA: TGTGCCAGCAGCTTAGGGGGCAGGCCTAATGAGCAGTTCTTC.

The chain couples TRBV6-1 to TRBJ2-7, with TRBD2 identical over 10 bases. The CDR3 spans 14 residues. Germline-derived CDR1 and CDR2 are MNHNS and SASEGT. V was clipped by 5 bases and J by 6 bases; unmatched bases: 7. CDR3 amino acids: CASSLAGALSEQYF. In DNA, the CDR3 is TGTGCCAGCAGTCTAGCGGGGGCCCTAAGCGAGCAGTACTTC.